What follows describes a single T cell receptor (beta chain). Method: immunoSEQ multiplex PCR; TCRdb's copy keeps in-frame clones and lacks some. Here the sample spans roughly 180,000 clones, about 90% being singletons. In germline, CDR1 is LGHDT, CDR2 YNNKEL (reference sequence). This CDR3 comprises 15 residues. V was pared by 4 bases and J by 3 bases, with 15 bases between. The data derive from a study of T cell responses to AZD1222 COVID-19 vaccine. This clonotype was sampled from an adult in good health. The specimen comprised peripheral blood, sampled on day 0 of AZD1222 vaccination. The genes are TRBV3-1 (or the pseudogene TRBV3-2) and TRBJ1-1; D possibly corresponds to TRBD1 (5 bases). The CDR3 nucleotides are TGTGCCAGCAGCCGAGGGGAGACACGATACACTGAAGCTTTCTTT. It codes for CASSRGETRYTEAFF.